The 24 T cell receptor beta chains presented below share a single source sample, sequenced in a study of T cells in Graves' hyperthyroidism and ophthalmopathy. Template material for amplifying TCR beta CDR3 regions consisted of RNA transcripts. TCR CDR3 underwent first-round RT-PCR with the HTBI primer set. TCRdb analysed the multiplex PCR reads with MiXCR anew, one entry per CDR3 protein. The sample shows around 400,000 distinct CDR3 sequences, 15% to 19% of them seen only once. The specimen was blood. The receptors were sampled from a woman younger than 35 with Graves' hyperthyroidism that later progressed to Graves' ophthalmopathy.

This sequence joins TRBV4-2 and TRBJ1-2, with D possibly being TRBD1 (5 bases). This CDR3 is 15 amino acids long. Germline CDR1 is LGHNA and CDR2 is YNFKEQ. Trimming shortened V by 0 bases and J by 10 bases, and 18 bases separated the two germline ends. The CDR3 reads CASSQDLGLSGDYTF. CDR3 sequence (DNA): TGTGCCAGCAGCCAAGATCTGGGACTCTCGGGTGACTACACCTTC.

This clonotype has a count of ten or more. The rearrangement uses TRBV20-1 and TRBJ2-7, with 9 bases that match TRBD2. CDR3 length equals 13 residues. Germline V gene data show CDR1 as DFQATT and CDR2 as SNEGSKA (reference sequence). The trim removed 5 bases at V and 5 bases at J, leaving 7 bases unmatched. The CDR3 DNA reads as TGCAGTGCTGAGTCCGGGACTAGCCACGAGCAGTACTTC. This encodes CSAESGTSHEQYF.

The genes are TRBV2 and TRBJ2-3; 7 bases agree with TRBD2. Losses at the gene ends were 4 bases for V and 1 base for J; bases not matched to a gene: 17. The CDR3 covers 19 residues. Germline V lookup: CDR1 SNHLY, CDR2 FYNNEI. The CDR3 loop reads CASSVAFIQRDGRTDTQYF. The DNA of the CDR3 is TGTGCCAGCAGTGTTGCCTTTATTCAGCGGGACGGGCGCACAGATACGCAGTATTTT.

The chain has TRBV4-1 and TRBJ2-5; TRBD1 matches at 9 bases. Germline V gene data show CDR1 as MGHRA and CDR2 as YSYEKL. This CDR3 contains 16 residues. V shed 6 bases and J 2 bases; nucleotides not matched to a gene: 10. The CDR3 sequence is CASRPIGQGFQETQYF. The CDR3 DNA follows: TGCGCCAGCAGACCCATCGGACAGGGGTTTCAAGAGACCCAGTACTTC.

This clonotype was counted at least ten times. The rearrangement joins TRBV28 to TRBJ1-5; TRBD1 matches at 10 bases. V shed 7 bases, J shed 5 bases, and the junction held 5 bases outside the gene matches. Germline CDR1 is MDHEN and CDR2 is SYDVKM. The CDR3 is 14 residues long. The CDR3 DNA reads TGTGCCAGCATCAGACAGGGGGCCCATCAGCCCCAGCATTTT. Amino acid sequence: CASIRQGAHQPQHF.

A remark on this clonotype: This may stem from a read error, because a much larger clone lies one nucleotide away. The rearrangement uses TRBV30 and TRBJ2-5; D unresolved. This CDR3 comprises 15 residues. Germline CDR1 GTSNPN, CDR2 SVGIG (reference sequence). Trimming left V 5 bases short and J 2 bases short, with 18 bases between. CDR3: CAWGGGEMDQETQYF. The CDR3 DNA reads as TGTGCCTGGGGTGGTGGGGAAATGGATCAAGAGACCCAGTACTTC.

This clonotype was recorded at least ten times. The J gene is TRBJ1-1, the V gene TRBV30; no clear D gene. V dropped 5 bases and J dropped 8 bases, with 9 bases sitting between them. The CDR3 runs 10 residues. CDR1 is GTSNPN and CDR2 is SVGIG in the germline V gene (reference sequence). CDR3 protein: CAWAGLEAFF. CDR3 coding DNA: TGTGCCTGGGCGGGCCTCGAAGCTTTCTTT.

The V gene is TRBV30, the J gene TRBJ1-1; TRBD1 aligns across 7 bases. J lost 3 bases, V lost 7 bases, and 11 bases had no gene match. From germline, CDR1 is GTSNPN and CDR2 SVGIG (reference sequence). The CDR3 loop spans 14 amino acids. CDR3 coding DNA: TGTGCCTCCACAGGGGCTAGGTTCGACACTGAAGCTTTCTTT. Amino acid sequence: CASTGARFDTEAFF.

This clonotype was observed many times. The V gene is TRBV28, the J gene TRBJ2-2; weak D call: TRBD1 (5 bases). Trimming stripped 3 bases from V and 4 bases from J, with 15 bases between. Germline V gene data show CDR1 as MDHEN and CDR2 as SYDVKM. CDR3 size: 16 residues. DNA of the CDR3: TGTGCCAGCAGTTTTTATGTTGACAGACCCACCGGGGAGCTGTTTTTT. Protein: CASSFYVDRPTGELFF.

A remark on this clonotype: A much larger clonotype is one base distant, so this may be a read error. V is TRBV30 and J is TRBJ2-1; 11 bases agree with TRBD2. With V trimmed by 0 bases and J by 10 bases, 14 bases remained unmatched. The CDR3 has 17 residues. The germline gives CDR1 GTSNPN, CDR2 SVGIG (reference sequence). CDR3 sequence (DNA): TGTGCCTGGAGTGTACGGAAACTAGCGGGAGATCTACACGAGCAGTTCTTC. This sequence encodes CAWSVRKLAGDLHEQFF.

The sample holds a few counts of this clonotype. V usage is TRBV4-1 and J usage is TRBJ2-7; the match to TRBD2 covers 13 bases. CDR3 length: 15 amino acids. The J segment lost 5 bases and the V segment lost 2 bases, leaving 3 bases of the junction unmatched. Germline V gene lookup returns CDR1 MGHRA and CDR2 YSYEKL. The CDR3 sequence: CASSQHGLAGDEQYF. The CDR3 DNA reads TGCGCCAGCAGCCAACACGGACTAGCGGGAGACGAGCAGTACTTC.

The sample holds a few counts of this clonotype. The chain links TRBV20-1 to TRBJ1-2, with D unresolved. Trimming removed 4 bases at V and 6 bases at J, with 12 bases between. This CDR3 region has 12 residues. CDR1 is DFQATT and CDR2 is SNEGSKA in the germline V gene (reference sequence). CDR3 coding DNA: TGCAGTGCTATATACCCGCCCGATGGCTACACCTTC. It specifies CSAIYPPDGYTF.

In this sample, this clonotype turned up many times. The V and J genes are TRBV24-1 and TRBJ2-1, with 14 bases identical to TRBD2. Germline V gene sequence: CDR1 KGHDR, CDR2 SFDVKD. The CDR3 has 15 residues. J lost 5 bases, V lost 5 bases, and 1 base had no gene match. The CDR3 spells CATSGLAGGDNEQFF. DNA for the CDR3: TGTGCCACCAGTGGACTAGCGGGAGGGGACAATGAGCAGTTCTTC.

Comment on this clonotype: Sequence at one end of the junction differs from germline and may be a read error. This chain uses TRBV12-3 or TRBV12-4 with TRBJ2-5; TRBD2 might be the D (6 bases). The CDR3 extends over 14 amino acids. For the CDR3, the DNA is TGTGCCAGCCGTCGGGACTCAATGGCCCAGACCCGGTACTTC. It translates to CASRRDSMAQTRYF.

The rearrangement joins TRBV14 to TRBJ2-7; maybe TRBD1 (5 bases). The CDR3 is made up of 14 amino acids. V lost 0 bases, J lost 3 bases, and 9 bases lay in between. Per germline, CDR1 SGHDN and CDR2 FVKESK. CDR3 DNA sequence: TGTGCCAGCAGCCAAGACGAAGGGGACTACGAGCAGTACTTC. As protein: CASSQDEGDYEQYF.

This clonotype has ten or more counts. This chain joins TRBV28 and TRBJ1-4; no firm D call. V lost 2 bases to trimming and J lost 8 bases, with 18 bases between them. The germline V gene has CDR1 MDHEN and CDR2 SYDVKM. The CDR3 loop spans 16 amino acids. CDR3 in amino acids: CASSLPGSGRGEKLFF. In nucleotides, the CDR3 is TGTGCCAGCAGTTTACCGGGCAGTGGACGTGGAGAAAAACTGTTTTTT.

There are a few counts of this clonotype. The chain carries TRBV7-8 and TRBJ2-1, with D perhaps TRBD1 (8 bases). Trimming took 2 bases from V and 5 from J, leaving 16 bases between them. This CDR3 contains 16 residues. Germline V gene lookup returns CDR1 SGHVS and CDR2 FQNEAQ. This CDR3 is CASSLRRTGGDNEQFF. In nucleotides, the CDR3 is TGTGCCAGCAGCTTAAGGAGAACAGGGGGGGACAATGAGCAGTTCTTC.

This clonotype was seen more than once but under ten times. The chain couples TRBV9 to TRBJ2-6; possibly TRBD2 for D (6 bases). The CDR3 extends over 15 amino acids. CDR1 is SGDLS, CDR2 YYNGEE, per germline. The V gene lost 4 bases and the J gene lost 2 bases, with 10 bases spanning the gap. The CDR3 here is CASSPGVAGANVLTF. The CDR3 DNA is TGTGCCAGCAGCCCGGGGGTGGCTGGGGCCAACGTCCTGACTTTC.

This clonotype appeared many times. CDR3 protein: CASSALPYEQYF. The CDR3 DNA sequence: TGTGCCAGCAGCGCACTACCCTACGAGCAGTACTTC. The chain is built from TRBV7-9 and TRBJ2-7; D is unclear. The CDR3 contains 12 residues. Germline V CDR1 and CDR2: SEHNR, FQNEAQ (reference sequence). Trimming stripped 5 bases from V and 2 bases from J, with 7 bases between.

The chain employs TRBV4-1 and TRBJ2-1; maybe TRBD1 (6 bases). Per the germline V gene, CDR1 is MGHRA and CDR2 is YSYEKL. CDR3 length: 17 residues. V lost 3 bases and J 0 bases, leaving 15 bases between the germline ends. CDR3 nucleotide sequence: TGCGCCAGCAGCCAGGAACAGGGCCTTAGCTCCTACAATGAGCAGTTCTTC. Encoded protein: CASSQEQGLSSYNEQFF.

This clonotype was seen repeatedly, ten times or more. This sequence joins TRBV28 and TRBJ2-7, with 10 bases fitting TRBD1. CDR3 size: 15 residues. Germline V gene sequence: CDR1 MDHEN, CDR2 SYDVKM. Trimming removed 6 bases from V and 4 bases from J; junction bases left unmatched: 9. The CDR3 is CASSPGTGALYEQYF. For the CDR3, the DNA is TGTGCCAGCAGCCCCGGGACAGGGGCATTATACGAGCAGTACTTC.

In this sample, this clonotype turned up many times. As DNA, the CDR3 is TGTGCTAGTGGTCCGGGGGGCGGGAGCTTAACAGATACGCAGTATTTT. Encoded protein: CASGPGGGSLTDTQYF. This chain links TRBV12-5 with TRBJ2-3; possibly TRBD2 for D (7 bases). Trimming removed 5 bases at V and 3 bases at J, with 18 bases between. The CDR3 runs to 16 residues. Per the germline V gene, CDR1 is LGHNT and CDR2 is FRNRAP.

The chain couples TRBV7-9 to TRBJ2-1; 9 bases are a match to TRBD2. Germline CDR1 is SEHNR and CDR2 is FQNEAQ (reference sequence). This CDR3 is 13 amino acids long. V lost 8 bases and J lost 5; bases outside the gene matches: 4. CDR3 loop: CASGLAGHNEQFF. The CDR3 DNA follows: TGTGCCAGCGGGCTAGCGGGACACAATGAGCAGTTCTTC.

This clonotype was observed a few times. The chain joins TRBV7-3 to TRBJ2-1; D possibly corresponds to TRBD2 (6 bases). Germline V gene sequence: CDR1 SGHTA, CDR2 FQGTGA. The length of the CDR3 is 15 residues. V was shortened by 6 bases and J by 9 bases, with 21 bases between the two germline ends. CDR3 sequence: CASSLTSDKLGEQFF. The DNA of the CDR3 is TGTGCCAGCAGTTTGACTAGTGATAAGCTTGGTGAGCAGTTCTTC.